A single sample is the source of the 8 T cell receptor beta chains below, sequenced in a study of T cell responses to AZD1222 COVID-19 vaccine. This table comes from immunoSEQ multiplex PCR, and its TCRdb copy is limited to in-frame clones, with some not included. The sample shows about 42,000 clones, approximately 80% of them seen only once. This material consisted of peripheral blood, taken 28 days after the second AZD1222 dose. These receptors originate from an adult who received the AZD1222 COVID-19 vaccine.

The chain is built from TRBV28 and TRBJ2-2; perhaps D is TRBD1 or TRBD2 (6 bases each). The CDR3 spans 15 residues. Deletions cut 2 bases from V and 5 bases from J, with 12 bases between. Germline CDR1 and CDR2: MDHEN and SYDVKM. CDR3 amino acids: CASSLMGAGTGELFF. In nucleotides, the CDR3 is TGTGCCAGCAGTTTAATGGGGGCGGGGACCGGGGAGCTGTTTTTT. Complete variable domain (other parts from reference TRBV28 and TRBJ2-2): DVKVTQSSRYLVKRTGEKVFLECVQDMDHENMFWYRQDPGLGLRLIYFSYDVKMKEKGDIPEGYSVSREKKERFSLILESASTNQTSMYLCASSLMGAGTGELFFGEGSRLTVL.

J is TRBJ1-5 and V is TRBV19, with D possibly matching TRBD1 (5 bases). Germline V gene lookup returns CDR1 LNHDA and CDR2 SQIVND (reference sequence). The germline V and J ends were trimmed by 6 bases and 7 bases, with 16 bases remaining between them. CDR3 length: 14 residues. CDR3 nucleotide sequence: TGTGCCAGTAGGTTTGTCGGGGCGGGGCAGCCCCAGCATTTT. It encodes CASRFVGAGQPQHF.

This clone appeared once. CDR3 sequence reads: CASSVGRANEKLFF. The CDR3 DNA is TGTGCCAGCAGCGTGGGACGGGCTAATGAAAAACTGTTTTTT. The chain is built from TRBV5-4 and TRBJ1-4; perhaps TRBD1 as D (5 bases). The CDR3 spans 14 residues. Germline CDR1 and CDR2: SGHNT and YYREEE (reference sequence). V was cut by 4 bases and J by 3 bases, with 10 bases left in between.

This chain joins TRBV7-6 and TRBJ2-2, with a weak D call TRBD2 (7 bases). Deletions cut 3 bases from V and 0 bases from J, with 11 bases between. Germline V CDR1 and CDR2: SGHVS, FNYEAQ. This CDR3 is built from 16 residues. The CDR3 DNA reads TGTGCCAGCAGCTTTAGGGGGGGCACGAACACCGGGGAGCTGTTTTTT. It specifies CASSFRGGTNTGELFF.

The chain joins TRBV11-2 to TRBJ2-7, with no clear D. V lost 2 bases, J lost 4 bases, and 15 bases lay in between. CDR1 and CDR2 (germline): SGHAT, FQNNGV. The CDR3 runs to 15 residues. CDR3 in amino acids: CASSLPIGGPYEQYF. CDR3 bases: TGTGCCAGCAGCTTACCAATTGGCGGTCCGTACGAGCAGTACTTC.

V usage is TRBV27 and J usage is TRBJ1-3, with unresolved D. Looked up from germline, CDR1 is MNHEY and CDR2 is SMNVEV (reference sequence). V lost 3 bases, J lost 4 bases, and 10 bases lay in between. The CDR3 spans 14 residues. This CDR3 reads CASSFSALGNTIYF. CDR3 bases: TGTGCCAGCAGTTTTTCGGCCTTGGGAAACACCATATATTTT.

The chain uses TRBV4-1 and TRBJ2-7; D remains ambiguous. V was trimmed by 0 bases and J by 0 bases, leaving 9 bases between them. The CDR3 totals 15 residues. Germline CDR1 is MGHRA and CDR2 is YSYEKL. CDR3 protein: CASSQDPQSSYEQYF. The CDR3 nucleotides read TGCGCCAGCAGCCAAGATCCACAGAGCTCCTACGAGCAGTACTTC.

This chain joins TRBV6-6 and TRBJ1-1; the D gene is possibly TRBD1 (6 bases). CDR3 length: 18 residues. V was trimmed by 5 bases and J by 0 bases, leaving 22 bases between them. Germline V gene lookup returns CDR1 MNHNY and CDR2 SVGAGI (reference sequence). The CDR3 sequence is CASSLRSRVAGVNTEAFF. DNA for the CDR3: TGTGCCAGCAGTCTACGCTCCAGGGTTGCAGGGGTGAACACTGAAGCTTTCTTT.